The 27 T cell receptor beta chains below come from one sample, sequenced in a study of spatial heterogeneity in lung cancer (dated by TCRdb to between 2018 and 2021). The library was produced with 5' RACE. Instrument used: NextSeq 500. In TCRdb, the public reads were trimmed at Q25 with fastp and aligned with MiXCR, with productive beta chains retained. Rows matching on CDR3 protein sequence are summarized as one entry with the most common DNA and genes. A total of about 12,000 distinct CDR3 sequences appear in this sample, 5.1% of them only once. Clones ranked in the top ten supply almost 25% of the sample. No antigen has been assigned to these receptors. What the study reported, not specific to this receptor: The tumor nonsynonymous mutation count correlated with the number of expanded alpha and beta TCRs within the tumor.

What this sample's time point label stands for: sample taken at primary tumor resection. The source material was lung tumor tissue, sampled at surgery. The receptors derive from a male donor with early-stage non-small cell lung cancer.

The table lists this clonotype with many counts. V is TRBV10-3 and J is TRBJ1-4; TRBD1 aligns across 11 bases. With V trimmed by 0 bases and J by 7 bases, 1 base remained unmatched. The CDR3 loop spans 15 amino acids. Germline CDR1 and CDR2: ENHRY and SYGVKD. The CDR3 loop reads CAISESDRGLEKLFF. The CDR3, as DNA: TGTGCCATCAGTGAGTCGGACAGGGGGCTTGAAAAACTGTTTTTT.

The chain links TRBV4-2 to TRBJ2-7, with D tentatively TRBD1 (6 bases). The length of the CDR3 is 15 residues. V was pared by 0 bases and J by 2 bases, with 11 bases between. Per the germline V gene, CDR1 is LGHNA and CDR2 is YNFKEQ. The CDR3 bases are TGTGCCAGCAGCCAAGACAGGGGTATCGCCTACGAGCAGTACTTC. This gives the protein CASSQDRGIAYEQYF.

This clonotype was detected a few times. The chain employs TRBV28 and TRBJ1-1; tentative D call: TRBD1 (6 bases). Trimming took off 4 bases at V and 12 bases at J, with 15 bases between the two ends. Per the germline V gene, CDR1 is MDHEN and CDR2 is SYDVKM. The CDR3 has 12 amino acids. Here the CDR3 reads CASSSQGTETFF. The CDR3 DNA follows: TGTGCCAGCAGTTCGCAGGGGACTGAGACTTTCTTT. The complete variable domain, with remaining parts taken from reference TRBV28 and TRBJ1-1, reads DVKVTQSSRYLVKRTGEKVFLECVQDMDHENMFWYRQDPGLGLRLIYFSYDVKMKEKGDIPEGYSVSREKKERFSLILESASTNQTSMYLCASSSQGTETFFGQGTRLTVV.

The rearrangement uses TRBV6-5 and TRBJ1-6, with D hard to call. The germline V and J ends were trimmed by 0 bases and 0 bases, with 9 bases remaining between them. The germline V gene has CDR1 MNHEY and CDR2 SVGAGI. This CDR3 contains 17 residues. The CDR3 bases are TGTGCCAGCAGTTACTCGCCGGGGAGCTCCTATAATTCACCCCTCCACTTT. This codes for CASSYSPGSSYNSPLHF.

This clonotype was observed a handful of times. The rearrangement uses TRBV27 and TRBJ2-1, with 11 bases fitting TRBD2. With 3 bases clipped from V and 6 bases from J, the junction kept 4 bases outside the gene matches. The germline V gene has CDR1 MNHEY and CDR2 SMNVEV (reference sequence). This CDR3 is 15 amino acids long. CDR3 amino acids: CASSFLAGGPNEQFF. The CDR3 DNA reads as TGTGCCAGCAGTTTTTTAGCGGGGGGGCCCAATGAGCAGTTCTTC.

This clonotype showed up just a few times. This chain connects TRBV11-2 to TRBJ2-7; 7 bases line up with TRBD2. The germline gives CDR1 SGHAT, CDR2 FQNNGV. The CDR3 is made up of 15 amino acids. V was clipped by 1 base and J by 2 bases; unmatched bases: 5. CDR3 sequence reads: CASSLVSGQTYEQYF. The CDR3 DNA sequence: TGTGCCAGCAGCTTAGTTAGCGGGCAGACCTACGAGCAGTACTTC.

This clonotype was recorded at least ten times. The chain couples TRBV5-1 to TRBJ2-7; a weak D match, TRBD2 (6 bases). Per the germline V gene, CDR1 is SGHRS and CDR2 is YFSETQ. The V and J ends lost 0 bases and 0 bases respectively, with 10 bases between them. CDR3 length: 15 amino acids. The CDR3 region is CASSLGGGNSYEQYF. The CDR3 DNA follows: TGCGCCAGCAGCTTGGGGGGCGGGAACTCCTACGAGCAGTACTTC.

In its sample, this clonotype was seen many times. This chain joins TRBV18 and TRBJ1-6; D unclear. The V end was cut by 1 base, the J end by 3 bases, with 7 bases between. CDR1 KGHSH and CDR2 LQKENI come from the germline V gene. The CDR3 sequence is 15 residues long. CDR3 protein: CASSPLASYNSPLHF. CDR3 nucleotides: TGTGCCAGCTCACCACTGGCGAGCTATAATTCACCCCTCCACTTT.

This clonotype was seen many times. This chain connects TRBV5-1 to TRBJ2-2; D ambiguous. V was shortened by 4 bases and J by 3 bases, with 7 bases between the two germline ends. This CDR3 spans 13 amino acids. Germline V gives CDR1 SGHRS, CDR2 YFSETQ. CDR3 nucleotides: TGCGCCAGCAGCGACACGGACACCGGGGAGCTGTTTTTT. Amino acids: CASSDTDTGELFF.

This clonotype was recorded at least ten times. The DNA for the CDR3 is TGCAGTGCTTCCCCGGTGACAGATACGCAGTATTTT. This encodes CSASPVTDTQYF. V gene TRBV20-1 combines with J gene TRBJ2-3; the D is unclear. This CDR3 region has 12 residues. Germline V lookup: CDR1 DFQATT, CDR2 SNEGSKA (reference sequence). Trimming left V 5 bases short and J 3 bases short, with 9 bases between.

This clonotype has a count of ten or more. The chain combines TRBV28 with TRBJ1-4; 8 positions agree with TRBD1. CDR3 size: 15 residues. J was trimmed by 7 bases and V by 2 bases; bases with no gene match: 6. Germline V gene data show CDR1 as MDHEN and CDR2 as SYDVKM. The CDR3 nucleotides are TGTGCCAGCAGTTTAACTGGACAGGGTTCTGAAAAACTGTTTTTT. Protein product: CASSLTGQGSEKLFF.

This clonotype was detected many times. V gene TRBV5-1 combines with J gene TRBJ2-1; 7 bases align to TRBD1. With V trimmed by 4 bases and J by 0 bases, 4 bases remained unmatched. CDR1 is SGHRS, CDR2 YFSETQ, per germline. CDR3 length: 15 residues. In nucleotides, the CDR3 is TGCGCCAGCAGCCCTCGACAGGGCTCCTACAATGAGCAGTTCTTC. It encodes CASSPRQGSYNEQFF. Full variable domain (rest looked up from reference TRBV5-1 and TRBJ2-1): KAGVTQTPRYLIKTRGQQVTLSCSPISGHRSVSWYQQTPGQGLQFLFEYFSETQRNKGNFPGRFSGRQFSNSRSEMNVSTLELGDSALYLCASSPRQGSYNEQFFGPGTRLTVL.

There are a few counts of this clonotype. The chain has TRBV27 and TRBJ1-1; no definite D call. Per germline, CDR1 MNHEY and CDR2 SMNVEV (reference sequence). Trimming left V 11 bases short and J 2 bases short, with 9 bases between. This CDR3 is 11 amino acids long. This CDR3 is CAGYTNTEAFF. In DNA, the CDR3 is TGTGCCGGTTACACCAACACTGAAGCTTTCTTT.

V and J are TRBV18 and TRBJ1-3; weak D call: TRBD1 (5 bases). The CDR3 extends over 17 amino acids. Germline loops: CDR1 KGHSH, CDR2 LQKENI. V dropped 3 bases and J dropped 0 bases, with 15 bases sitting between them. The CDR3 loop is CASSPLWGGDSGNTIYF. CDR3 bases: TGTGCCAGCTCACCTCTGTGGGGCGGAGACTCTGGAAACACCATATATTTT.

This clonotype was found many times. The V and J genes are TRBV4-2 and TRBJ2-1; D ambiguous. Germline CDR1 is LGHNA and CDR2 is YNFKEQ. The CDR3 is made up of 16 amino acids. With 0 bases removed from V and 8 bases from J, the gap between germline ends came to 17 bases. In nucleotides, the CDR3 is TGTGCCAGCAGCCAAGAGGCCTTTCGGCAACTTGATGAGCAGTTCTTC. Its translation is CASSQEAFRQLDEQFF.

The sample holds many counts of this clonotype. The V gene is TRBV7-2, the J gene TRBJ1-5; 9 bases agree with TRBD1. Germline CDR1 SGHTA, CDR2 FQGNSA. The CDR3 loop spans 14 amino acids. J lost 3 bases, V lost 5 bases, and 2 bases had no gene match. CDR3: CASSRTGVNQPQHF. CDR3 DNA sequence: TGTGCCAGCAGCCGGACAGGGGTCAATCAGCCCCAGCATTTT.

In its sample, this clonotype is medium-sized. The chain is built from TRBV20-1 and TRBJ2-3, with TRBD2 identical over 10 bases. Germline V gives CDR1 DFQATT, CDR2 SNEGSKA (reference sequence). CDR3 length: 15 amino acids. The V gene end was trimmed by 3 bases and the J gene end by 0 bases; junction bases not matched to a gene: 3. The CDR3 sequence is CSASTSGESTDTQYF. CDR3 sequence (DNA): TGCAGTGCTAGTACTAGCGGGGAAAGCACAGATACGCAGTATTTT.

The rearrangement uses TRBV15 and TRBJ2-7; D possibly uses TRBD1 or TRBD2 (5 bases each). The germline gives CDR1 LNHNV, CDR2 YYDKDF (reference sequence). V was pared by 5 bases and J by 6 bases, with 14 bases between. The CDR3 runs to 13 residues. The CDR3 protein is CATSQGPRSEQYF. Written as DNA, the CDR3 is TGTGCCACCAGCCAGGGACCCCGTAGCGAGCAGTACTTC.

The rearrangement uses TRBV18 and TRBJ2-7, with D possibly being TRBD2 (6 bases). This CDR3 contains 14 residues. Germline CDR1 reads KGHSH; CDR2 reads LQKENI. The V and J ends lost 5 bases and 3 bases respectively, with 14 bases between them. The CDR3 sequence is CASSSNGGVYEQYF. CDR3 DNA: TGTGCCAGCTCATCAAACGGAGGGGTCTACGAGCAGTACTTC.

The V gene is TRBV6-6, the J gene TRBJ1-5; tentatively, D is TRBD1 (5 bases). Germline values: CDR1 MNHNY, CDR2 SVGAGI (reference sequence). This CDR3 is built from 14 residues. V was cut by 4 bases and J by 4 bases, with 11 bases left in between. CDR3 protein: CASSSSGWNQPQHF. In DNA form, the CDR3 reads TGTGCCAGCAGTTCCTCAGGGTGGAATCAGCCCCAGCATTTT.

Only a few counts were recorded for this clonotype. The chain combines TRBV5-8 with TRBJ1-5, with D unresolved. Germline assignment: CDR1 SGHTS and CDR2 YDEGEE. Trimming took off 4 bases at V and 0 bases at J, with 11 bases between the two ends. This CDR3 comprises 15 residues. CDR3 region: CASSPGAYSNQPQHF. The CDR3 DNA sequence: TGTGCCAGCAGCCCGGGCGCTTATAGCAATCAGCCCCAGCATTTT. Based on the CDR3 plus reference TRBV5-8 and TRBJ1-5, the full variable domain is EAGVTQSPTHLIKTRGQQATLRCSPISGHTSVYWYQQALGLGLQFLLWYDEGEERNRGNFPPRFSGRQFPNYSSELNVNALELEDSALYLCASSPGAYSNQPQHFGDGTRLSIL.

There are many counts of this clonotype. This chain connects TRBV6-5 to TRBJ2-7, with D perhaps matching TRBD1 (6 bases). The V and J ends lost 6 bases and 2 bases respectively, with 14 bases between them. The germline V gene has CDR1 MNHEY and CDR2 SVGAGI. The CDR3 sequence is 14 residues long. For the CDR3, the DNA is TGTGCCAGCAGGAAACAGGGCCCCCCCTACGAGCAGTACTTC. It yields the protein CASRKQGPPYEQYF.

This clonotype turned up a few times. V gene TRBV4-1 combines with J gene TRBJ1-3; D is unclear. V was pared by 4 bases and J by 2 bases, with 12 bases between. This CDR3 contains 15 residues. CDR1 and CDR2 (germline): MGHRA, YSYEKL. The CDR3 region is CASSLFSDAGNTIYF. CDR3 DNA sequence: TGCGCCAGCAGCCTCTTTTCCGATGCTGGAAACACCATATATTTT.

Comment on this clonotype: Germline is not matched at one junction end, which may reflect a read error. The rearrangement uses TRBV7-9 and TRBJ2-3; TRBD2 matches at 14 bases. CDR1 is SEHNR and CDR2 is FQNEAQ in the germline V gene (reference sequence). The CDR3 spans 15 residues. Here the CDR3 DNA reads TGTGCCGGCAGCCCGACTAGCGGGGGGGCAGATACGCAGTATTTT. This gives the protein CAGSPTSGGADTQYF.

This clonotype was seen only a few times. The chain uses TRBV3-1 and TRBJ2-1, with 7 nucleotides matching TRBD2. This CDR3 is 15 amino acids long. Germline CDR1 and CDR2: LGHDT and YNNKEL (reference sequence). V was clipped by 2 bases and J by 7 bases; unmatched bases: 8. The CDR3 spells CASSQFIRGVNEQFF. CDR3 bases: TGTGCCAGCAGCCAATTTATCCGGGGGGTAAATGAGCAGTTCTTC.

There are many counts of this clonotype. The V and J genes are TRBV20-1 and TRBJ2-7; 7 bases are shared with TRBD1. Germline-derived CDR1 and CDR2 are DFQATT and SNEGSKA (reference sequence). The CDR3 covers 13 residues. The trim removed 4 bases at V and 2 bases at J, leaving 5 bases unmatched. CDR3 region: CSANRDSPYEQYF. The CDR3 region has the DNA TGCAGTGCTAACCGGGACAGTCCCTACGAGCAGTACTTC.

This clonotype occurred many times. V and J are TRBV3-1 and TRBJ2-3, with 9 nucleotides matching TRBD1. The V gene end was trimmed by 3 bases and the J gene end by 2 bases; junction bases not matched to a gene: 6. Looked up from germline, CDR1 is LGHDT and CDR2 is YNNKEL (reference sequence). The CDR3 length is 16 residues. The CDR3 bases are TGTGCCAGCAGCCAGGGTCGGACAGGGGTCACAGATACGCAGTATTTT. Encoded protein: CASSQGRTGVTDTQYF.